This TCR beta chain emerged from a study of blood T cell repertoires in COVID-19. Unmatched junction bases numbered 5, after V lost 4 bases and J lost 4 bases. The CDR3 totals 14 residues. The V gene's germline CDR1 is SGHRS and CDR2 YFSETQ. In the study's own analysis: Amplification of reference gene primers provided the estimated nucleated cell counts. TCRdb's copy holds only in-frame clones and misses some; the assay was immunoSEQ multiplex PCR. From that table come the V and J calls and clone size; the DNA was used to work out D and trimming. This sample has almost 80,000 clones, with roughly four fifths found just once.

The sequence derives from a woman aged 70-85 years with acute or convalescent COVID-19. This rearrangement joins TRBV5-1 to TRBJ1-2, with 9 bases identical to TRBD1. Sequenced: peripheral blood. For the CDR3, the DNA is TGCGCCAGCAGCCCTTCGACAGGGGGCTATGGCTACACCTTC. Its translation: CASSPSTGGYGYTF.